This is a list of T cell receptor beta chains from one sample in a study of blood T cell repertoires in COVID-19. The repertoire was sequenced with immunoSEQ multiplex PCR; TCRdb's copy has only in-frame clones and lacks some. Here the sample spans about 140,000 clones, roughly 84% being singletons. Sequencing input: PBMCs or T cells enriched from blood (not recorded which). Receptors originate from a man aged 35-49 years with acute COVID-19. Each CDR3 is given with its conserved first and last residue. D genes are given only for firm matches. Size is omitted from some rows. Given values are once, few, many or a class for expanded clones.

V	D	J	size	DNA	CDR3
TRBV3-1/TRBV3-2	TRBD2	TRBJ2-3	once	TGTGCCAGCAGCCGCCTTAGGACTAGCGGGGGGACAGATACGCAGTATTTT	CASSRLRTSGGTDTQYF
TRBV27	.	TRBJ2-3	.	TGTGCCAGCAGTTTTGTACCAGGGGGCACAGATACGCAGTATTTT	CASSFVPGGTDTQYF
TRBV12-3/TRBV12-4	.	TRBJ2-7	.	TGTGCCAGCAGCCCAAGCGAAGGATACGAGCAGTACTTC	CASSPSEGYEQYF
TRBV2	.	TRBJ1-6	.	TGTGCCAGCAGTTTTCGCAGGGCAGGGAATTCACCCCTCCACTTT	CASSFRRAGNSPLHF
TRBV19	TRBD1	TRBJ1-4	.	TGTGCCAGTAGTGTAAATTCCGGGACAGGGCGAGAAAAACTGTTTTTT	CASSVNSGTGREKLFF
TRBV7-2	TRBD1	TRBJ1-2	.	TGTGCCAGCACCCCAGGGACAGCTAGAGGTGGCTACACCTTC	CASTPGTARGGYTF
TRBV11-3	TRBD2	TRBJ2-1	.	TGTGCCAGCAGCTTATATGGGGGGGTAGCGGGAGGCGAGGAGCAGTTCTTC	CASSLYGGVAGGEEQFF
TRBV3-1/TRBV3-2	.	TRBJ2-2	once	TGTGCCAGCAGCCAAGGATTAGGGGGGGTCACCGGGGAGCTGTTTTTT	CASSQGLGGVTGELFF
TRBV9	.	TRBJ2-2	few	TGTGCCAGCAGCGGGGACACTTTCACCGGGGAGCTGTTTTTT	CASSGDTFTGELFF
TRBV6-4	.	TRBJ1-3	.	TGTGCCAGCAGTGCTTTTACACCGTCGGGTGGAAACACCATATATTTT	CASSAFTPSGGNTIYF
TRBV19	TRBD1	TRBJ1-5	once	TGTGCCAGTAGTACGCCACAGGGGGCGCTGAGGGACGGCAATCAGCCCCAGCATTTT	CASSTPQGALRDGNQPQHF
TRBV28	TRBD1	TRBJ1-6	.	TGTGCCAGCAGCCAGGGGGGAGCAAATTCACCCCTCCACTTT	CASSQGGANSPLHF
TRBV13	.	TRBJ2-7	.	TGTGCCAGCAGCTTAAGGTCCGGGGGTAACGAGCAGTACTTC	CASSLRSGGNEQYF